This T cell receptor beta chain emerged from a study of cytomegalovirus exposure and HLA in healthy donors. PCR amplification relied on 60 Vbeta primers (plus 13 Jbeta primers). Per the authors' pipeline: The count from a later analysis was 79 million or so unique TCR beta chains, some 10 million of them shared. Sequenced by immunoSEQ multiplex PCR; TCRdb stores in-frame clones only, minus some. D and trimming were read from the DNA, whereas the V and J calls and clone size are those reported in that table. This sample carries approximately 150,000 clones, about 75% of them seen once, and the ten largest clones take 1.5% to 2%. CDR1 and CDR2 (germline): ENHRY, SYGVKD. V was cut by 7 bases and J by 1 base, with 7 bases left in between. The CDR3 has 12 amino acids. Study-level results: The classifier reportedly diagnosed cytomegalovirus status with high sensitivity and specificity. In the analysis, some V segments, TRBV6-2 and TRBV6-3 included, were excluded as indistinguishable. Segments of the TCR beta V type were, in most cases, productive about 90% or about 30% of the time in an earlier analysis.

Concerning this clone itself: Antigen: not known.

The clonotype comes from a woman under 40 in good health and CMV-seronegative. The rearrangement uses TRBV10-3 and TRBJ1-2; D possibly corresponds to TRBD1 (5 bases). Material: PBMCs. DNA for the CDR3: TGTGCCATCATGGGGGGTAACTATGGCTACACCTTC. Its protein product is CAIMGGNYGYTF.